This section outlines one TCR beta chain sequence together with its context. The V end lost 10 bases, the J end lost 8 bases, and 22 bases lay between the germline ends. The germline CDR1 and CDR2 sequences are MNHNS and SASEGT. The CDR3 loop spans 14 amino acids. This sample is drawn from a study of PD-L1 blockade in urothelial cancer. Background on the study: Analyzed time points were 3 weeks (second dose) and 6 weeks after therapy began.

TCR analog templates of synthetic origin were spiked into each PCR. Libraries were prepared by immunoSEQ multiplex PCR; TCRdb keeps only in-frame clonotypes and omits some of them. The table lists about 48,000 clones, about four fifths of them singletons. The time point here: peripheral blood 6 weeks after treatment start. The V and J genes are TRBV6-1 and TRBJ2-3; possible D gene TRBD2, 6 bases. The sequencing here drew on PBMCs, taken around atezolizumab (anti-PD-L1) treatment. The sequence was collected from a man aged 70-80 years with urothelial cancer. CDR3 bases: TGTGCCATCGAGCCAGGACACCGTAGCGGTACGCAGTATTTT. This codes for CAIEPGHRSGTQYF.